This T cell receptor (beta chain) comes out of a study of breast tumors, draining lymph nodes, adjacent tissues. Breast cancer patients provided tissue from their axillary draining lymph nodes. Germline V lookup: CDR1 MNHNS, CDR2 SASEGT. Germline trimming cut 5 bases from V and 4 bases from J; bases unmatched to any gene: 10. The CDR3 loop spans 16 amino acids. This clonotype was counted only a few times. TCRdb reprocessed the multiplex PCR reads with MiXCR, giving one entry per CDR3 protein. This table has about 200,000 distinct CDR3 sequences, 30% to 35% appearing once. The gene calls are TRBV6-1 and TRBJ2-7; 11 nucleotides align to TRBD2. What was sequenced was axillary lymph node tissue. The sequence came from a female donor with breast cancer. Some clones in this sample may be carry-over from other donors' samples. In nucleotides, the CDR3 is TGTGCCAGCAGTCAACGAGTAGCGGGAGGGCGGTACGAGCAGTACTTC. It is translated as CASSQRVAGGRYEQYF.